The 17 T cell receptor beta chains below were found in one sample sequenced in a study of blood T cell repertoires in COVID-19 (dated by TCRdb to 2019 to 2021). The library was made by the immunoSEQ multiplex PCR assay. Sourced from immuneACCESS, this table was stored by TCRdb with only in-frame sequences that have V and J called. A share of the clones is absent; for the studies checked, an unresolved V gene accounts for under half, and the remainder has no known explanation. The sample has 150,000 to 200,000 clones on record, about 85% of them singletons. The ten largest account for 5.5% to 7% of the sample. Sequencing was carried out using peripheral blood. These receptor sequences come from a woman in her 40s with COVID-19, enrolled during active disease.

The gene calls are TRBV6-1 and TRBJ1-2; no firm D call. Trimming pared 3 bases from V and 4 bases from J, leaving 9 bases between. The length of the CDR3 is 13 residues. The germline gives CDR1 MNHNS, CDR2 SASEGT. CDR3 loop: CASSDSPLYGYTF. The CDR3 nucleotides are TGTGCCAGCAGTGACAGTCCCCTCTATGGCTACACCTTC.

This clone was recorded only once. The chain recombines TRBV7-9 with TRBJ1-2; D might be TRBD1 (6 bases). Trimming removed 4 bases at V and 4 bases at J, with 13 bases between. The germline V gene has CDR1 SEHNR and CDR2 FQNEAQ (reference sequence). This CDR3 region has 14 residues. CDR3 sequence reads: CASSSDSGTYGYTF. The DNA for the CDR3 is TGTGCCAGCAGCTCGGACAGTGGGACCTATGGCTACACCTTC.

This chain joins TRBV2 and TRBJ2-1; 8 nucleotides match TRBD1. In germline, CDR1 is SNHLY, CDR2 FYNNEI. J gave up 12 bases and V 11 bases, and 15 bases lay outside the gene matches. The CDR3 is 13 amino acids. In DNA form, the CDR3 reads TGTGCCGTACCGTTTGACAGGGGAGCTGGGCAGTTCTTC. Translating gives CAVPFDRGAGQFF. Using reference TRBV2 and TRBJ2-1 for the parts outside the CDR3, the full variable domain is EPEVTQTPSHQVTQMGQEVILRCVPISNHLYFYWYRQILGQKVEFLVSFYNNEISEKSEIFDDQFSVERPDGSNFTLKIRSTKLEDSAMYFCAVPFDRGAGQFFGPGTRLTVL.

This sequence joins TRBV6-5 and TRBJ2-7, with D tentatively TRBD1 (5 bases). Between the trimmed V and J ends, which lost 0 bases and 11 bases, there was a span of 8 bases. The germline V gene has CDR1 MNHEY and CDR2 SVGAGI. CDR3 length: 11 residues. Written as DNA, the CDR3 is TGTGCCAGCAGTTACTCGAACAGGAAGTACTTC. Residues: CASSYSNRKYF.

The gene calls are TRBV5-1 and TRBJ1-2; no clear D. V was pared by 1 base and J by 4 bases, with 14 bases between. The germline V gene has CDR1 SGHRS and CDR2 YFSETQ. This CDR3 comprises 15 residues. CDR3 in DNA: TGCGCCAGCAGCTTGAGGCGTAACAGCCTCTATGGCTACACCTTC. Protein product: CASSLRRNSLYGYTF.

This clone has only one observation. This chain links TRBV9 with TRBJ1-2; D possibly corresponds to TRBD1 (5 bases). This CDR3 region has 14 residues. Trimming pared 0 bases from V and 1 base from J, leaving 7 bases between. CDR1 SGDLS and CDR2 YYNGEE come from the germline V gene. The CDR3 coding sequence is TGTGCCAGCAGCGTAGCAAGGGGTAACTATGGCTACACCTTC. Translated: CASSVARGNYGYTF.

V and J are TRBV6-5 and TRBJ1-1; a possible D gene is TRBD1 (5 bases). Germline CDR1 MNHEY, CDR2 SVGAGI. V lost 2 bases to trimming and J lost 8 bases, with 12 bases between them. CDR3 length: 13 amino acids. The CDR3 region is CASSYIGAAEAFF. In DNA, the CDR3 is TGTGCCAGCAGTTACATTGGGGCGGCGGAAGCTTTCTTT.

This clone has at least ten counts. The V and J genes are TRBV6-2 or TRBV6-3 and TRBJ1-5; 7 nucleotides line up with TRBD1. The germline CDR1 and CDR2 sequences are MNHEY and SVGEGT. The V gene end was trimmed by 2 bases and the J gene end by 7 bases; junction bases not matched to a gene: 8. The CDR3 loop spans 15 amino acids. The DNA of the CDR3 is TGTGCCAGCAGTTACCTAGACAGGGCAGGGCAGCCCCAGCATTTT. It is translated as CASSYLDRAGQPQHF.

The V and J genes are TRBV18 and TRBJ2-6, with D tentatively TRBD2 (5 bases). CDR1 is KGHSH and CDR2 is LQKENI in the germline V gene. Trimming left V 3 bases short and J 3 bases short, with 12 bases between. CDR3 length: 16 amino acids. CDR3 protein: CASSPPRDGGANVLTF. CDR3 nucleotide sequence: TGTGCCAGCTCACCTCCTCGGGATGGTGGGGCCAACGTCCTGACTTTC.

V gene TRBV2 combines with J gene TRBJ1-1; unclear D gene. Germline loops: CDR1 SNHLY, CDR2 FYNNEI. The CDR3 has 14 amino acids. V lost 7 bases to trimming and J lost 4 bases, with 16 bases between them. The CDR3 DNA sequence: TGTGCCAGCAATCTGGAGGAGGAAAGCACTGAAGCTTTCTTT. This translates into CASNLEEESTEAFF.

This clone has more than one count but fewer than ten. The chain employs TRBV6-4 and TRBJ1-1; D unclear. V was clipped by 2 bases and J by 1 base, with 5 bases between them. The germline CDR1 and CDR2 sequences are MRHNA and SNTAGT. The CDR3 runs 13 residues. In DNA, the CDR3 is TGTGCCAGCAGTGACCAGGCGAACACTGAAGCTTTCTTT. It translates to CASSDQANTEAFF.

This clone has only a few counts. The chain has TRBV5-1 and TRBJ1-3, with 8 bases that match TRBD1. CDR3 length: 14 amino acids. With V trimmed by 3 bases and J by 1 base, 0 bases remained unmatched. Germline loops: CDR1 SGHRS, CDR2 YFSETQ. The CDR3 protein is CASSWTGSGNTIYF. CDR3 nucleotide sequence: TGCGCCAGCAGCTGGACAGGGTCTGGAAACACCATATATTTT.

This sequence joins TRBV19 and TRBJ2-2; no reliable D call. The CDR3 consists of 15 residues. CDR1 is LNHDA and CDR2 is SQIVND in the germline V gene (reference sequence). The V end lost 5 bases, the J end lost 6 bases, and 16 bases lay between the germline ends. CDR3: CASSSWATSAGELFF. The CDR3 nucleotides are TGTGCCAGTAGTTCCTGGGCCACTTCGGCCGGGGAGCTGTTTTTT.

The rearrangement links TRBV5-4 to TRBJ1-1, with 10 bases that match TRBD1. Per the germline V gene, CDR1 is SGHNT and CDR2 is YYREEE (reference sequence). The CDR3 is made up of 15 amino acids. V lost 4 bases, J lost 5 bases, and 8 bases stayed unmatched. The CDR3 here is CASSTRQGAETEAFF. CDR3 coding DNA: TGTGCCAGCAGCACCCGACAGGGGGCGGAAACTGAAGCTTTCTTT.

The chain recombines TRBV4-3 with TRBJ2-7, with 15 bases lining up with TRBD2. Per the germline V gene, CDR1 is LGHNA and CDR2 is YSLEER. The CDR3 totals 18 residues. V trimming: 0 bases; J trimming: 6 bases; junction bases outside the gene matches: 9. This chain's CDR3 is CASSQDLGTSGGLPEQYF. CDR3 DNA: TGCGCCAGCAGCCAAGATCTCGGGACTAGCGGGGGGTTACCCGAGCAGTACTTC.

The chain employs TRBV3-1 (or the pseudogene TRBV3-2) and TRBJ2-4; D gene ambiguous. This CDR3 region has 11 residues. Trimming removed 7 bases at V and 6 bases at J, with 7 bases between. Germline assignment: CDR1 LGHDT and CDR2 YNNKEL (reference sequence). The CDR3 nucleotides are TGTGCCAGCAAAAGCCGAAACATTCAGTACTTC. Residues: CASKSRNIQYF.

This clone was found once. The V call is TRBV12-3 or TRBV12-4, the J call TRBJ1-2; 7 bases fit TRBD1. V was clipped by 5 bases and J by 5 bases; unmatched bases: 5. The CDR3 is 13 residues long. CDR3 bases: TGTGCCAGCAGTCAGGACAGGCCGTATGGCTACACCTTC. Amino acid sequence: CASSQDRPYGYTF.